A single sample is the source of the 15 T cell receptor beta chains below, sequenced in a study of T cells expressing NK-cell markers. TCRdb processed the 5' RACE reads again and assigns one entry to each CDR3 protein, with no DNA. The specimen's table records fewer than 300,000 distinct CDR3 sequences. The material sequenced was blood T cells: a sorted CD56 or NKG2C T cell subset, CD4+ or CD8+ T cells, or bulk PBMC T cells (not recorded which). The receptors were gathered from a woman aged 18 to 69 in good health.

V gene TRBV27 combines with J gene TRBJ2-3; TCRdb's D call, TRBD1, is unchecked because there is no DNA. The germline V gene has CDR1 MNHEY and CDR2 SMNVEV (reference sequence). The CDR3 is 16 residues long. CDR3: CASSLWQAPSTDTQYF.

V usage is TRBV20-1 and J usage is TRBJ2-7; without DNA, the TCRdb call of TRBD2 cannot be checked. The germline CDR1 and CDR2 sequences are DFQATT and SNEGSKA (reference sequence). This CDR3 spans 14 amino acids. The CDR3 spells CSAKREVLSYEQYF.

This sequence joins TRBV7-2 and TRBJ2-3; TCRdb indicates TRBD1, and absent DNA this call remains unverified. Germline assignment: CDR1 SGHTA and CDR2 FQGNSA. CDR3 length: 16 amino acids. The chain's CDR3 is CASSFGRGYYTDTQYF.

J is TRBJ2-7 and V is TRBV12-3 or TRBV12-4. There are 12 residues in the CDR3. CDR3 amino acids: CASSPKTYEQYF.

The chain recombines TRBV6-2 or TRBV6-3 with TRBJ2-3; checking the TCRdb D call of TRBD2 is not possible without DNA. CDR1 and CDR2 (germline): MNHEY, SVGEGT. CDR3 length equals 15 residues. CDR3 residues: CASRWTSGGTDTQYF.

The chain joins TRBV12-3 or TRBV12-4 to TRBJ1-6. CDR3 length equals 13 residues. The chain's CDR3 is CASNPTRSSPLHF.

CDR3: CAAQTPGNNSPLHF. V gene TRBV10-3 combines with J gene TRBJ1-6; TCRdb selects TRBD1, and the lack of DNA leaves this call unchecked. The CDR3 is 14 amino acids. Germline V CDR1 and CDR2: ENHRY, SYGVKD.

The CDR3 here is CASMGLVRERREQFF. The chain has TRBV25-1 and TRBJ2-1; TCRdb selects TRBD1, and the lack of DNA leaves this call unchecked. The CDR3 is 15 amino acids. Germline V gives CDR1 MGHDK, CDR2 SYGVNS.

The chain links TRBV7-2 to TRBJ2-2; TCRdb outputs TRBD1, but without DNA this stays unchecked. From germline, CDR1 is SGHTA and CDR2 FQGNSA. The CDR3 sequence is 17 residues long. This CDR3 is CASSSLYRDRGSGELFF.

This chain joins TRBV6-1 and TRBJ2-7; absent DNA, TCRdb's TRBD1 call cannot be checked. The CDR3 is made up of 15 amino acids. The germline CDR1 and CDR2 sequences are MNHNS and SASEGT. The CDR3 here is CASSPTTGDRYEQYF.

The chain links TRBV5-4 to TRBJ2-2. In germline, CDR1 is SGHNT, CDR2 YYREEE (reference sequence). The CDR3 is made up of 15 amino acids. The CDR3 protein is CASSLPRIPTGELFF.

The rearrangement joins TRBV5-6 to TRBJ2-4; TCRdb's D call, TRBD2, is unchecked because there is no DNA. The CDR3 length is 18 residues. Germline V gene data show CDR1 as SGHDT and CDR2 as YYEEEE. Here the CDR3 reads CASSPAAQSILAKNIQYF.

The chain combines TRBV20-1 with TRBJ2-2; the TCRdb call, TRBD2, lacks DNA for checking. CDR1 is DFQATT, CDR2 SNEGSKA, per germline (reference sequence). This CDR3 has 15 amino acids. CDR3 sequence reads: CSARPFGGDTGELFF.

The rearrangement joins TRBV18 to TRBJ2-4; the D call from TCRdb, TRBD1, cannot be confirmed without DNA. This CDR3 has 14 residues. Germline CDR1 reads KGHSH; CDR2 reads LQKENI. CDR3 residues: CASSPGTAKNIQYF.

The V gene is TRBV10-2, the J gene TRBJ2-7; TCRdb indicates TRBD1, and absent DNA this call remains unverified. Germline CDR1 is WSHSY and CDR2 is SAAADI. This CDR3 spans 15 amino acids. Here the CDR3 reads CASRDPGGDRYEQYF.